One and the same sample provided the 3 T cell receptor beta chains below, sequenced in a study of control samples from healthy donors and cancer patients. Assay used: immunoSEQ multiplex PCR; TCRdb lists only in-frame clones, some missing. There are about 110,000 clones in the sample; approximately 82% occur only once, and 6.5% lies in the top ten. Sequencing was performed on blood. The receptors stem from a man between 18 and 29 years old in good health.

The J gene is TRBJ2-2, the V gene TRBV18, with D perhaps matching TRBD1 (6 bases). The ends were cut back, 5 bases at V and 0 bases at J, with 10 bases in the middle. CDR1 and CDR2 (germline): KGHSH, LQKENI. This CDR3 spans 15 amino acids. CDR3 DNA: TGTGCCAGCTCAAACAGGGCCCCGAACACCGGGGAGCTGTTTTTT. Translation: CASSNRAPNTGELFF.

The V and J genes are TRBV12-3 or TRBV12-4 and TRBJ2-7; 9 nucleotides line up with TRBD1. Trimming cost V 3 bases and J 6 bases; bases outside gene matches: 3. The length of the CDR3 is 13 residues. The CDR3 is CASSFTGGIEQYF. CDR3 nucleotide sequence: TGTGCCAGCAGTTTCACAGGGGGCATCGAGCAGTACTTC.

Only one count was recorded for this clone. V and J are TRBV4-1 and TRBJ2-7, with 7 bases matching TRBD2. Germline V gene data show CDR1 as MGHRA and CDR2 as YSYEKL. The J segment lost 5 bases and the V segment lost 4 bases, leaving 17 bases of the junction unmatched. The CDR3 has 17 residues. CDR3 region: CASSRRYPSGEGDEQYF. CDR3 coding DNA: TGCGCCAGCAGCCGACGATATCCTAGCGGAGAGGGAGACGAGCAGTACTTC.